The rows below give T cell receptor beta chains drawn from one sample of a study of regulatory T cells in long-lasting Graves disease. TCRdb independently ran MiXCR on the multiplex PCR reads; one entry per CDR3 protein. The sample includes about 660,000 distinct CDR3 sequences, around 30% of them seen just once. This material consisted of peripheral blood mononuclear cells (PBMCs), taken when the disease was refractory, from a patient treated with antithyroid drugs. The source of these receptors is a female donor with Graves disease. Each CDR3 is given with its conserved first and last residue. The D gene is left open where the match is weak. Not every row has a clone size; where given, it reads once, few, many or a size class.

clone_size | j_call | d_call | v_call | cdr3_aa | cdr3_nt
many | TRBJ1-2 | NA | TRBV29-1 | CSVGRGNYGYTF | TGCAGCGTTGGCAGGGGTAACTATGGCTACACCTTC
NA | TRBJ2-7 | TRBD1 | TRBV7-9 | CASSTTQGAGDYEQYF | TGTGCCAGCAGCACCACACAGGGGGCGGGAGACTACGAGCAGTACTTC
NA | TRBJ1-5 | NA | TRBV6-1 | CASSKDSLGNQPQHF | TGTGCCAGCAGTAAAGACAGTTTGGGTAATCAGCCCCAGCATTTT
NA | TRBJ1-3 | NA | TRBV30 | CAWNSGGNTIYF | TGTGCCTGGAATTCTGGTGGAAACACCATATATTTT
NA | TRBJ1-1 | NA | TRBV6-1 | CASSEKTEVNTEAFF | TGTGCCAGCAGTGAAAAGACGGAGGTGAACACTGAAGCTTTCTTT
NA | TRBJ1-5 | TRBD1 | TRBV29-1 | CSVGQGFSQPQHF | TGCAGCGTGGGACAGGGGTTTAGTCAGCCCCAGCATTTT
NA | TRBJ1-2 | TRBD1 | TRBV6-1 | CASSEDDRGYGYTF | TGTGCCAGCAGTGAAGACGACAGGGGCTATGGCTACACCTTC
NA | TRBJ1-1 | TRBD1 | TRBV3-1 | CASSHRQGGGNTEAFF | TGTGCCAGCAGCCACAGACAGGGGGGAGGGAACACTGAAGCTTTCTTT
few | TRBJ1-2 | TRBD1 | TRBV3-1 | CASSPRTGIDYGYTF | TGTGCCAGCAGCCCCCGGACAGGTATAGACTATGGCTACACCTTC
NA | TRBJ1-4 | TRBD1 | TRBV7-9 | CASSLFGQGGEKLFF | TGTGCCAGCAGCTTATTCGGACAGGGCGGTGAAAAACTGTTTTTT
few | TRBJ1-4 | NA | TRBV5-6 | CASSFRGMVEKLFF | TGTGCCAGCAGCTTCCGGGGGATGGTTGAAAAACTGTTTTTT
NA | TRBJ2-7 | TRBD2 | TRBV20-1 | CSAWTSGSYEQYF | TGCAGTGCTTGGACTAGCGGGAGTTACGAGCAGTACTTC
few | TRBJ2-7 | NA | TRBV6-2/TRBV6-3 | CASSETWGGSHEQYF | TGTGCCAGCAGTGAAACCTGGGGGGGCTCCCACGAGCAGTACTTC
few | TRBJ1-1 | TRBD1 | TRBV11-2 | CASSQRQGATEAFF | TGTGCCAGCAGCCAAAGACAGGGGGCAACTGAAGCTTTCTTT
NA | TRBJ1-1 | NA | TRBV7-2 | CASSLLWDKTEAFF | TGTGCCAGCAGCTTACTGTGGGACAAGACTGAAGCTTTCTTT
few | TRBJ2-2 | NA | TRBV30 | CAWSLKVGELFF | TGTGCCTGGAGTTTGAAAGTCGGGGAGCTGTTTTTT
NA | TRBJ1-2 | NA | TRBV19 | CASSPRPGLDYGYTF | TGTGCCAGTAGTCCCCGCCCGGGGTTAGACTATGGCTATACCTTC
NA | TRBJ1-2 | NA | TRBV19 | CASSTPDRQNYGYTF | TGTGCCAGTAGTACCCCGGACAGACAGAACTATGGCTACACCTTC
many | TRBJ1-1 | TRBD1 | TRBV3-1 | CASRRNRGLGRNTEAFF | TGTGCCAGCAGGCGAAACAGGGGTCTCGGAAGGAACACTGAAGCTTTCTTT
NA | TRBJ1-2 | TRBD1 | TRBV7-2 | CASSRQGGYYGYTF | TGTGCCAGCAGTCGACAGGGGGGATACTATGGCTACACCTTC
NA | TRBJ2-5 | TRBD2 | TRBV14 | CASSQERPGLEETQYF | TGTGCCAGCAGCCAAGAAAGGCCGGGACTAGAAGAGACCCAGTACTTC
few | TRBJ1-4 | NA | TRBV6-5 | CASSSQTGTNEKLFF | TGTGCCAGCAGTTCTCAGACGGGGACTAATGAAAAACTGTTTTTT
NA | TRBJ2-7 | NA | TRBV29-1 | CSVRQTEYEQYF | TGCAGCGTTCGGCAGACCGAGTACGAGCAGTACTTC
NA | TRBJ2-2 | NA | TRBV4-1 | CASSQEPGSNTGELFF | TGCGCCAGCAGCCAAGAACCGGGCTCGAACACCGGGGAGCTGTTTTTT
NA | TRBJ1-2 | NA | TRBV5-1 | CASSSTDDYGYTF | TGCGCCAGCAGCTCTACAGATGACTATGGCTACACCTTC
few | TRBJ2-7 | NA | TRBV14 | CASSHTAGYEQYF | TGTGCCAGCAGCCACACAGCGGGCTACGAGCAGTACTTC
NA | TRBJ1-1 | NA | TRBV3-1 | CASSHGAGFTEAFF | TGTGCCAGCAGCCACGGGGCAGGCTTCACTGAAGCTTTCTTT
NA | TRBJ2-7 | TRBD2 | TRBV20-1 | CSARDELRSGSRYEQYF | TGCAGTGCTAGAGATGAGCTACGGAGCGGGAGTCGCTACGAGCAGTACTTC
NA | TRBJ2-5 | NA | TRBV5-5 | CASSLGTPETQYF | TGTGCCAGCAGCTTGGGCACCCCGGAGACCCAGTACTTC
NA | TRBJ1-1 | NA | TRBV10-3 | CAIRIGRGNTEAFF | TGTGCCATCAGAATAGGGCGTGGGAACACTGAAGCTTTCTTT
NA | TRBJ2-7 | TRBD2 | TRBV25-1 | CASVTSGSSYEQYF | TGTGCCAGCGTGACTAGCGGGAGTTCCTACGAGCAGTACTTC
NA | TRBJ1-4 | NA | TRBV29-1 | CSVVQGGEKLFF | TGCAGCGTTGTTCAGGGAGGGGAAAAACTGTTTTTT
many | TRBJ1-4 | NA | TRBV3-1 | CASSQERRTNEKLFF | TGTGCCAGCAGCCAAGAGCGCAGGACTAATGAAAAACTGTTTTTT
NA | TRBJ2-7 | TRBD2 | TRBV20-1 | CSARDWTSGRSTCEQYF | TGCAGTGCTAGAGATTGGACTAGCGGGAGGTCTACCTGCGAGCAGTACTTC
NA | TRBJ2-5 | NA | TRBV4-1 | CASSQARDQETQYF | TGCGCCAGCAGCCAAGCGAGGGACCAAGAGACCCAGTACTTC
few | TRBJ2-7 | TRBD2 | TRBV20-1 | CSASLAEYEQYF | TGCAGTGCTAGTCTAGCGGAATACGAGCAGTACTTC